The text below deals with one TCR beta chain. Trimming pared 5 bases from V and 6 bases from J, leaving 17 bases between. The CDR3 loop spans 15 amino acids. Germline CDR1 is SGHTA and CDR2 is FQGTGA. The data belong to a study of blood T cell repertoires in COVID-19. Across the whole study: The cDNA or gDNA used as material had been derived from T cells, B-cell-depleted T cells, or PBMCs.

Method: immunoSEQ multiplex PCR; TCRdb's copy keeps in-frame clones and lacks some. The sample has 45,000 to 60,000 clones; around 87% are singletons. Specimen: peripheral blood. V gene TRBV7-3 combines with J gene TRBJ2-1; perhaps TRBD1 as D (6 bases). This clonotype was sampled from a human donor with active COVID-19. The donor label of this sample is uncertain. The CDR3 bases are TGTGCCAGCAGCGACCTGGGACACGCACTCAATGAGCAGTTCTTC. Translating it yields CASSDLGHALNEQFF. Based on the CDR3 plus reference TRBV7-3 and TRBJ2-1, the full variable domain is GAGVSQTPSNKVTEKGKYVELRCDPISGHTALYWYRQSLGQGPEFLIYFQGTGAADDSGLPNDRFFAVRPEGSVSTLKIQRTERGDSAVYLCASSDLGHALNEQFFGPGTRLTVL.